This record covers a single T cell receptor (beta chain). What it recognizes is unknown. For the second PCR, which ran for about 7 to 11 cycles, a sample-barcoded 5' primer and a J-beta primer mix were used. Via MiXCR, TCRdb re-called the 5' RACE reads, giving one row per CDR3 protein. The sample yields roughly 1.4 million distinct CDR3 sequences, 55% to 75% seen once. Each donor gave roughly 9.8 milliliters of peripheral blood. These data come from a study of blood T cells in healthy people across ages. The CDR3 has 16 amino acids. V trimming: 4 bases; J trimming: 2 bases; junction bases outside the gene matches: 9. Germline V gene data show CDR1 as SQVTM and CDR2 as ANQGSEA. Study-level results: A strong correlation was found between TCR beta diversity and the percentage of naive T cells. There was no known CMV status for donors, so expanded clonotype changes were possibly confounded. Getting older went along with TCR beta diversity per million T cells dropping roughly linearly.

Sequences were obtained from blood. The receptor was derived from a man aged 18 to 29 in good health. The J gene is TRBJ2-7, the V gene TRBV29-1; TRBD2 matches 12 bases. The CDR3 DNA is TGCAGCGTTGTGGGACTAGCGGGCGCCTCCGCCTACGAGCAGTACTTC. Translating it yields CSVVGLAGASAYEQYF.